These 21 T cell receptor beta chains share one sample of origin, sequenced in a study of T cell responses to AZD1222 COVID-19 vaccine. The data were produced by immunoSEQ multiplex PCR, yet TCRdb's version contains in-frame clones alone and is incomplete. Here the sample spans roughly 150,000 clones, 91% being singletons. Here the sequenced sample was peripheral blood, taken on day 0 of AZD1222 vaccination. The receptors here all came from an adult in good health.

The genes are TRBV7-2 and TRBJ2-6, with D possibly being TRBD1 (6 bases). V was trimmed by 3 bases and J by 4 bases, leaving 16 bases between them. Germline V gene sequence: CDR1 SGHTA, CDR2 FQGNSA. The CDR3 has 17 residues. Here the CDR3 reads CASSLLQGTAGANVLTF. The CDR3 region has the DNA TGTGCCAGCAGCTTGTTACAGGGAACGGCCGGGGCCAACGTCCTGACTTTC.

With respect to this clone: The sample holds other DNA sequences that translate to the same CDR3. The chain is built from TRBV6-5 and TRBJ2-7, with D uncertain. V lost 6 bases and J 1 base, leaving 4 bases between the germline ends. CDR1 is MNHEY, CDR2 SVGAGI, per germline. This CDR3 has 11 residues. In DNA, the CDR3 is TGTGCCAGCAGATCGTCCTACGAGCAGTACTTC. Its translation is CASRSSYEQYF.

The chain is built from TRBV28 and TRBJ1-2; D is perhaps TRBD1 (6 bases). The CDR3 runs 14 residues. The germline gives CDR1 MDHEN, CDR2 SYDVKM. Trimming left V 6 bases short and J 2 bases short, with 13 bases between. The CDR3 loop is CASRKQGTNYGYTF. The CDR3 DNA reads TGTGCCAGCAGAAAACAGGGCACCAACTATGGCTACACCTTC.

This chain's CDR3 is CASSPRGLWDPNTEAFF. The CDR3 bases are TGTGCCAGCAGTCCCCGGGGTCTATGGGATCCGAACACTGAAGCTTTCTTT. The chain couples TRBV27 to TRBJ1-1, with D unclear. The CDR3 extends over 17 amino acids. Trimming stripped 5 bases from V and 1 base from J, with 20 bases between. Germline CDR1 reads MNHEY; CDR2 reads SMNVEV (reference sequence).

V and J are TRBV28 and TRBJ2-2; 10 nucleotides line up with TRBD2. Unmatched junction bases numbered 9, after V lost 5 bases and J lost 6 bases. The CDR3 is 16 amino acids. From germline, CDR1 is MDHEN and CDR2 SYDVKM. The CDR3 loop is CASSRAGGGNAGELFF. Written as DNA, the CDR3 is TGTGCCAGCAGTCGAGCGGGAGGGGGAAACGCCGGGGAGCTGTTTTTT.

The chain joins TRBV6-5 to TRBJ1-6; no firm D call. There are 15 residues in the CDR3. Between the trimmed V and J ends, which lost 7 bases and 7 bases, there was a span of 17 bases. Germline CDR1 reads MNHEY; CDR2 reads SVGAGI. CDR3 DNA sequence: TGTGCCAGCATTCTAGAGGGAGGATTAAATTCACCCCTCCACTTT. This sequence encodes CASILEGGLNSPLHF.

V and J are TRBV14 and TRBJ2-7; the D gene could be TRBD1 or TRBD2 (5 bases each). Trimming took 5 bases from V and 0 from J, leaving 14 bases between them. The CDR3 extends over 15 amino acids. Germline loops: CDR1 SGHDN, CDR2 FVKESK. CDR3 sequence (DNA): TGTGCCAGCAGCATGGGGACGGAAAGCTCCTACGAGCAGTACTTC. Translated, it gives CASSMGTESSYEQYF.

V usage is TRBV4-3 and J usage is TRBJ2-1; the match to TRBD2 covers 13 bases. Germline CDR1 and CDR2: LGHNA and YSLEER. The J segment lost 1 base and the V segment lost 0 bases, leaving 15 bases of the junction unmatched. The CDR3 is 22 residues long. Here the CDR3 reads CASSQDYGLGLAGVRSYNEQFF. The CDR3 DNA reads as TGCGCCAGCAGCCAAGATTACGGTCTAGGACTAGCGGGAGTAAGGTCCTACAATGAGCAGTTCTTC.

V is TRBV7-2 and J is TRBJ2-3, with a weak D call TRBD1 (6 bases). The CDR3 length is 15 residues. Trimming removed 4 bases from V and 9 bases from J, with 20 bases in between. Germline CDR1 reads SGHTA; CDR2 reads FQGNSA. Written as DNA, the CDR3 is TGTGCCAGCAGCTCCGTGGGGGCAGGGGAGCGGACGCAGTATTTT. Its protein is CASSSVGAGERTQYF.

The chain is built from TRBV4-1 and TRBJ2-7, with D tentatively TRBD1 or TRBD2 (6 bases each). The CDR3 totals 15 residues. The germline V and J ends were trimmed by 8 bases and 0 bases, with 17 bases remaining between them. Per germline, CDR1 MGHRA and CDR2 YSYEKL. The CDR3 is CASPRGPESSYEQYF. In nucleotides, the CDR3 is TGCGCCAGCCCCCGGGGGCCCGAAAGCTCCTACGAGCAGTACTTC.

This clone was picked up a small number of times. V gene TRBV11-1 combines with J gene TRBJ2-1; TRBD1 or TRBD2 may be the D gene (5 bases each). Trimming took off 7 bases at V and 5 bases at J, with 12 bases between the two ends. Germline CDR1 and CDR2: SGHAT and FQDESV (reference sequence). This CDR3 is 13 amino acids long. CDR3 nucleotides: TGTGCCAGCACTCCGGGACCTGACAATGAGCAGTTCTTC. This translates into CASTPGPDNEQFF.

V is TRBV18 and J is TRBJ2-7; D may be TRBD2 (6 bases). The CDR3 length is 15 residues. Germline CDR1 KGHSH, CDR2 LQKENI. Trimming left V 1 base short and J 0 bases short, with 10 bases between. CDR3: CASSPRRESSYEQYF. The CDR3 DNA reads TGTGCCAGCTCACCACGGCGGGAAAGCTCCTACGAGCAGTACTTC. Full variable domain (rest looked up from reference TRBV18 and TRBJ2-7): NAGVMQNPRHLVRRRGQEARLRCSPMKGHSHVYWYRQLPEEGLKFMVYLQKENIIDESGMPKERFSAEFPKEGPSILRIQQVVRGDSAAYFCASSPRRESSYEQYFGPGTRLTVT.

The rearrangement links TRBV19 to TRBJ1-1; tentative D call: TRBD1 (5 bases). This CDR3 has 13 residues. V was pared by 4 bases and J by 5 bases, with 11 bases between. The V gene's germline CDR1 is LNHDA and CDR2 SQIVND (reference sequence). Here the CDR3 DNA reads TGTGCCAGTAGTAGGTTCTGGGGGACTGAAGCTTTCTTT. Translating it yields CASSRFWGTEAFF.

This chain links TRBV15 with TRBJ1-5; tentatively, D is TRBD1 (5 bases). From germline, CDR1 is LNHNV and CDR2 YYDKDF (reference sequence). This CDR3 is built from 16 residues. Trimming cost V 0 bases and J 9 bases, with 18 bases left between them. The CDR3 protein is CATSRDITRGWLPQHF. The CDR3 DNA reads TGTGCCACCAGCAGAGATATTACGCGGGGGTGGCTGCCCCAGCATTTT.

The chain uses TRBV4-3 and TRBJ1-1; D is unresolved. Germline CDR1 and CDR2: LGHNA and YSLEER. The V gene lost 4 bases and the J gene lost 8 bases, with 14 bases spanning the gap. The CDR3 has 13 residues. The CDR3 region has the DNA TGCGCCAGCAGCCGTAGATTGGCAGAGGAAGCTTTCTTT. It translates to CASSRRLAEEAFF.

The chain combines TRBV7-9 with TRBJ1-2, with TRBD1 as a possible D gene (6 bases). Germline CDR1 SEHNR, CDR2 FQNEAQ (reference sequence). V was cut by 5 bases and J by 2 bases, with 9 bases left in between. CDR3 length: 13 amino acids. CDR3 nucleotides: TGTGCCAGCAGCGTACAGGGAAACTATGGCTACACCTTC. The encoded protein is CASSVQGNYGYTF.

The CDR3 sequence: CASSVPTGGTEAFF. CDR3 DNA: TGTGCCAGCAGTGTTCCTACAGGGGGCACTGAAGCTTTCTTT. The rearrangement links TRBV28 to TRBJ1-1; 8 bases are a match to TRBD1. The CDR3 extends over 14 amino acids. V shed 5 bases and J 4 bases; nucleotides not matched to a gene: 6. Germline V CDR1 and CDR2: MDHEN, SYDVKM.

About this clone: Distinct nucleotide sequences in the sample also encode this CDR3. This CDR3 is CASSSDYEQYF. CDR3 nucleotides: TGTGCCAGCAGCTCAGACTACGAGCAGTACTTC. V gene TRBV5-4 combines with J gene TRBJ2-7; D remains unclear. Germline V gene lookup returns CDR1 SGHNT and CDR2 YYREEE (reference sequence). V was pared by 3 bases and J by 3 bases, with 4 bases between. The CDR3 length is 11 residues.

The chain has TRBV28 and TRBJ2-1; 9 bases align to TRBD1. CDR1 is MDHEN and CDR2 is SYDVKM in the germline V gene. CDR3 length equals 12 residues. J gave up 9 bases and V 11 bases, and 8 bases lay outside the gene matches. DNA for the CDR3: TGTGCCTGGGGACAGGGTGAGGGTGAGCAGTTCTTC. Residues: CAWGQGEGEQFF. Using reference TRBV28 and TRBJ2-1 for the parts outside the CDR3, the full variable domain is DVKVTQSSRYLVKRTGEKVFLECVQDMDHENMFWYRQDPGLGLRLIYFSYDVKMKEKGDIPEGYSVSREKKERFSLILESASTNQTSMYLCAWGQGEGEQFFGPGTRLTVL.

V usage is TRBV6-5 and J usage is TRBJ1-2; a weak D match, TRBD1 (6 bases). The CDR3 is 13 amino acids. Germline V gene lookup returns CDR1 MNHEY and CDR2 SVGAGI. Trimming removed 4 bases from V and 0 bases from J, with 6 bases in between. CDR3 sequence reads: CASSWTANYGYTF. As DNA, the CDR3 is TGTGCCAGCAGTTGGACAGCTAACTATGGCTACACCTTC.

V is TRBV9 and J is TRBJ1-2; tentative D call: TRBD1 (5 bases). The CDR3 covers 14 residues. Per the germline V gene, CDR1 is SGDLS and CDR2 is YYNGEE. The germline V and J ends were trimmed by 4 bases and 4 bases, with 14 bases remaining between them. The CDR3 sequence is CASSQEGPSYGYTF. CDR3 sequence (DNA): TGTGCCAGCAGCCAGGAGGGGCCCTCCTATGGCTACACCTTC.